The source of this TCR beta chain is a study of T cell responses to AZD1222 COVID-19 vaccine. This CDR3 comprises 19 residues. V trimming: 1 base; J trimming: 3 bases; junction bases outside the gene matches: 10. CDR1 is SGHRS and CDR2 is YFSETQ in the germline V gene. Some clones are missing from TCRdb's copy, which holds only in-frame ones; the method was immunoSEQ multiplex PCR. The sample includes about 110,000 clones, 80% to 90% seen only once; the top ten take roughly 1.1%. The sequenced sample was peripheral blood, obtained on day 0 of AZD1222 vaccination. The receptor was isolated from an adult in good health. The rearrangement uses TRBV5-1 and TRBJ2-5, with 15 bases identical to TRBD2. The CDR3 nucleotides read TGCGCCAGCAGCTTGTTGGGACTAGCGGGGGGTCGGGCGGAAGAGACCCAGTACTTC. It translates to CASSLLGLAGGRAEETQYF.